A single T cell receptor (beta chain) is shown here with its context. CDR3 length equals 16 residues. Trimming cost V 0 bases and J 6 bases, with 19 bases left between them. CDR1 SGHRS and CDR2 YFSETQ come from the germline V gene. Donors were ostensibly healthy at sampling, although undocumented immune exposures were probable. This entry comes from a study of cytomegalovirus exposure and HLA in healthy donors. About the research overall: About 85 million unique TCRs from HLA-typed donors were held in an early release of data.

The PCR ran on 60 Vbeta and 13 Jbeta primers. Measured with immunoSEQ multiplex PCR; TCRdb has only the in-frame clones, and not every one. The sample records 150,000 to 190,000 clones, roughly 75% being singletons. Source material: PBMCs. The chain carries TRBV5-1 and TRBJ2-7; weak D call: TRBD2 (6 bases). The source of this sequence is a man between 18 and 29 years old in good health and CMV-seronegative. Here the CDR3 DNA reads TGCGCCAGCAGCTTGGATGGTGCGGGGCCCATCTCCGAGCAGTACTTC. It yields the protein CASSLDGAGPISEQYF.